The 20 T cell receptor beta chains below were found in one sample sequenced in a study of blood T cell repertoires in COVID-19. Assay: immunoSEQ multiplex PCR; the TCRdb copy retains only in-frame clones and omits some. In the table there are some 35,000 clones, about 91% of which are singletons. The sequenced sample was peripheral blood. Every receptor here comes from a human donor in a cohort sampled during active COVID-19.

The chain uses TRBV24-1 and TRBJ2-5, with 9 positions matching TRBD1. CDR1 is KGHDR, CDR2 SFDVKD, per germline. The CDR3 extends over 15 amino acids. The trim removed 2 bases at V and 6 bases at J, leaving 6 bases unmatched. The CDR3 protein is CATSDSRQGGKTQYF. In DNA form, the CDR3 reads TGTGCCACCAGTGATTCGAGACAGGGGGGTAAGACCCAGTACTTC.

CDR3 bases: TGTGCCAGCAGCCCCCTTCCCCCGGGACAGGGGGGTAACTATGGCTACACCTTC. Translation: CASSPLPPGQGGNYGYTF. The V gene is TRBV7-3, the J gene TRBJ1-2, with 11 bases lining up with TRBD1. The CDR3 loop spans 18 amino acids. Germline V gene sequence: CDR1 SGHTA, CDR2 FQGTGA. V shed 5 bases, J shed 1 base, and the junction held 12 bases outside the gene matches.

This chain connects TRBV2 to TRBJ2-1, with 12 bases fitting TRBD2. Germline CDR1 SNHLY, CDR2 FYNNEI. The CDR3 has 18 residues. V lost 6 bases, J lost 5 bases, and 14 bases stayed unmatched. CDR3 DNA: TGTGCCAGCAGCTCAGGGGGAGGACTAGCGGGGCTGAACAATGAGCAGTTCTTC. It encodes CASSSGGGLAGLNNEQFF.

This clone occurred a few times. V and J are TRBV7-6 and TRBJ2-2; 9 bases map to TRBD1. The length of the CDR3 is 15 residues. Germline CDR1 reads SGHVS; CDR2 reads FNYEAQ. V gave up 5 bases and J gave up 4 bases; unmatched junction bases: 5. CDR3 in amino acids: CASSLGTGSTGELFF. The CDR3 DNA reads TGTGCCAGCAGCCTGGGGACAGGGTCCACCGGGGAGCTGTTTTTT.

The V gene is TRBV5-1, the J gene TRBJ2-1; D perhaps matches TRBD1 (6 bases). The germline V gene has CDR1 SGHRS and CDR2 YFSETQ. The ends were cut back, 5 bases at V and 3 bases at J, with 9 bases in the middle. This CDR3 has 13 amino acids. The CDR3 region has the DNA TGCGCCAGCAGGGGGACAATCTACAATGAGCAGTTCTTC. Its protein is CASRGTIYNEQFF.

This rearrangement joins TRBV11-2 to TRBJ2-7; 10 bases map to TRBD1. The CDR3 consists of 17 residues. V lost 2 bases, J lost 0 bases, and 7 bases stayed unmatched. Germline V CDR1 and CDR2: SGHAT, FQNNGV. This CDR3 is CASSLRGTGDSSYEQYF. For the CDR3, the DNA is TGTGCCAGCAGCTTAAGAGGGACAGGGGACAGCTCCTACGAGCAGTACTTC. The full variable domain, completed using reference TRBV11-2 and TRBJ2-7, is EAGVAQSPRYKIIEKRQSVAFWCNPISGHATLYWYQQILGQGPKLLIQFQNNGVVDDSQLPKDRFSAERLKGVDSTLKIQPAKLEDSAVYLCASSLRGTGDSSYEQYFGPGTRLTVT.

The rearrangement joins TRBV5-1 to TRBJ2-1; TRBD2 is a possible D gene (6 bases). Germline V CDR1 and CDR2: SGHRS, YFSETQ. Trimming took off 4 bases at V and 9 bases at J, with 17 bases between the two ends. This CDR3 comprises 14 residues. This chain's CDR3 is CASSIMGLPREQFF. The CDR3 coding sequence is TGCGCCAGCAGCATAATGGGACTTCCCCGTGAGCAGTTCTTC.

The rearrangement links TRBV5-4 to TRBJ2-4, with 10 bases that match TRBD2. The CDR3 consists of 18 residues. V lost 3 bases, J lost 2 bases, and 11 bases stayed unmatched. The germline CDR1 and CDR2 sequences are SGHNT and YYREEE (reference sequence). For the CDR3, the DNA is TGTGCCAGCAGCTCAGGCAGGCAGCGGGGGGGGACCAAAAACATTCAGTACTTC. Translation: CASSSGRQRGGTKNIQYF.

The chain recombines TRBV7-3 with TRBJ1-5; D might be TRBD1 (5 bases). Germline assignment: CDR1 SGHTA and CDR2 FQGTGA. The ends were cut back, 1 base at V and 4 bases at J, with 11 bases in the middle. The CDR3 loop spans 15 amino acids. The CDR3 DNA sequence: TGTGCCAGCAGCTTAAACGGACAAGGGAATCAGCCCCAGCATTTT. Its translation: CASSLNGQGNQPQHF.

A few counts support this clone. This sample includes further DNA sequences coding for the same CDR3. This chain joins TRBV11-2 and TRBJ1-2; the D gene is possibly TRBD1 (5 bases). Germline CDR1 and CDR2: SGHAT and FQNNGV. The germline V and J ends were trimmed by 4 bases and 7 bases, with 7 bases remaining between them. This CDR3 has 11 residues. DNA for the CDR3: TGTGCCAGCAGCTCAGGGTTTGGCTACACCTTC. It translates to CASSSGFGYTF.

The chain joins TRBV5-4 to TRBJ2-3; the D gene is possibly TRBD1 (5 bases). Trimming removed 2 bases at V and 0 bases at J, with 10 bases between. Germline V gene data show CDR1 as SGHNT and CDR2 as YYREEE (reference sequence). The CDR3 is 15 amino acids. The CDR3 sequence is CASSFSRGSTDTQYF. The CDR3 DNA reads TGTGCCAGCAGCTTTAGTAGGGGTAGCACAGATACGCAGTATTTT.

The genes are TRBV7-2 and TRBJ1-5; perhaps TRBD1 as D (6 bases). The CDR3 length is 13 residues. V was shortened by 5 bases and J by 4 bases, with 9 bases between the two germline ends. Germline V CDR1 and CDR2: SGHTA, FQGNSA. The CDR3 loop reads CASSTQGNQPQHF. The CDR3 DNA reads TGTGCCAGCAGCACTCAGGGGAATCAGCCCCAGCATTTT.

The rearrangement joins TRBV9 to TRBJ1-1; the D gene is possibly TRBD1 (5 bases). Germline CDR1 and CDR2: SGDLS and YYNGEE. This CDR3 has 14 residues. Trimming cost V 0 bases and J 4 bases, with 10 bases left between them. CDR3 loop: CASSVATGGTEAFF. The CDR3 DNA follows: TGTGCCAGCAGCGTAGCTACGGGGGGCACTGAAGCTTTCTTT.

This rearrangement joins TRBV7-2 to TRBJ2-3, with a possible D match to TRBD2 (5 bases). The CDR3 totals 13 residues. From germline, CDR1 is SGHTA and CDR2 FQGNSA. Trimming took off 0 bases at V and 7 bases at J, with 8 bases between the two ends. The CDR3 here is CASSLANGNTQYF. CDR3 bases: TGTGCCAGCAGCTTAGCAAACGGGAATACGCAGTATTTT.

The genes are TRBV10-3 and TRBJ2-2; 7 nucleotides agree with TRBD1. Trimming removed 7 bases from V and 0 bases from J; junction bases left unmatched: 8. The V gene's germline CDR1 is ENHRY and CDR2 SYGVKD. The CDR3 runs 16 residues. The CDR3 nucleotides are TGTGCCATCACGGCAAGACAGGGCGCGAACACCGGGGAGCTGTTTTTT. Protein product: CAITARQGANTGELFF.

This rearrangement joins TRBV6-2 or TRBV6-3 to TRBJ2-6; 8 bases are a match to TRBD1. Germline V CDR1 and CDR2: MNHEY, SVGEGT. V lost 5 bases and J lost 1; bases outside the gene matches: 10. CDR3 length: 18 residues. The CDR3 DNA sequence: TGTGCCAGCAGTGGTGGGGACAGGTTTATTTCTGGGGCCAACGTCCTGACTTTC. It translates to CASSGGDRFISGANVLTF.

This chain's CDR3 is CASSPPLHEGVLPYEQYF. CDR3 bases: TGTGCCAGCAGTCCCCCCCTCCACGAGGGGGTCTTGCCCTACGAGCAGTACTTC. The chain joins TRBV28 to TRBJ2-7; D is perhaps TRBD1 (6 bases). V lost 5 bases and J lost 2, with 25 bases in between. Germline V gene sequence: CDR1 MDHEN, CDR2 SYDVKM. The CDR3 is 18 residues long.

J is TRBJ2-1 and V is TRBV25-1, with 7 bases matching TRBD2. With V trimmed by 1 base and J by 4 bases, 4 bases remained unmatched. Germline V gene sequence: CDR1 MGHDK, CDR2 SYGVNS. The CDR3 runs 15 residues. The CDR3 loop reads CASSELRGKYNEQFF. DNA of the CDR3: TGTGCCAGCAGTGAATTGCGGGGGAAATACAATGAGCAGTTCTTC.

This clone appeared once. The gene calls are TRBV5-5 and TRBJ2-7; 9 nucleotides align to TRBD1. The length of the CDR3 is 15 residues. Germline-derived CDR1 and CDR2 are SGHKS and YYEKEE (reference sequence). The V and J ends lost 0 bases and 1 base, in that order; junction bases with no gene match: 2. The CDR3, as DNA: TGTGCCAGCAGCTTGGCCGGGACAGGGTCCTACGAGCAGTACTTC. Translating it yields CASSLAGTGSYEQYF. Together with reference TRBV5-5 and TRBJ2-7, the CDR3 gives the full variable domain: DAGVTQSPTHLIKTRGQQVTLRCSPISGHKSVSWYQQVLGQGPQFIFQYYEKEERGRGNFPDRFSARQFPNYSSELNVNALLLGDSALYLCASSLAGTGSYEQYFGPGTRLTVT.

J is TRBJ2-1 and V is TRBV2; TRBD2 agrees at 11 bases. The ends lost 1 base at V and 6 bases at J; junction bases unmatched: 5. Germline V CDR1 and CDR2: SNHLY, FYNNEI. The CDR3 sequence is 16 residues long. The CDR3 DNA is TGTGCCAGCAGTGAAGTTGTAGGGACTAGCGGCAATGAGCAGTTCTTC. Its protein product is CASSEVVGTSGNEQFF.